This TCR beta chain was recorded in a study of blood T cell repertoires in COVID-19. Looking at the study overall: From T cells, B-cell-depleted T cells, or PBMCs came the material, which was cDNA or gDNA.

In germline, CDR1 is LNHNV, CDR2 YYDKDF (reference sequence). V was clipped by 0 bases and J by 0 bases; unmatched bases: 14. The CDR3 consists of 20 residues. Participant age was about 18 to 89 years, and participants resided in about two dozen US areas. Self-reported history from a screening survey and questionnaire set each donor's cohort. Original processing methods: Reference gene primer amplification gave estimated nucleated cell counts. Method: immunoSEQ multiplex PCR; TCRdb's copy keeps in-frame clones and lacks some. V, J and clone size derive from that table, while D and trimming were established from the DNA sequence. The sample carries 450,000 to 600,000 clones, roughly nine tenths recorded once.

The sequence came from a woman under 30 who had recovered from COVID-19. V is TRBV15 and J is TRBJ2-4; 7 nucleotides line up with TRBD1. Sequencing input: PBMCs or T cells enriched from blood (not recorded which). CDR3 sequence (DNA): TGTGCCACCAGCAGAGATCCCACGAACAGGGGCAAGAAAGCCAAAAACATTCAGTACTTC. It encodes CATSRDPTNRGKKAKNIQYF.